This T cell receptor beta chain comes out of a study of cytomegalovirus exposure and HLA in healthy donors. Trimming stripped 6 bases from V and 6 bases from J, with 18 bases between. This CDR3 contains 14 residues. Germline CDR1 reads SNHLY; CDR2 reads FYNNEI. A multiplex PCR was run with 60 Vbeta primers and 13 Jbeta primers. Profiled with immunoSEQ multiplex PCR; TCRdb holds only in-frame clones, not every one. The sample has around 120,000 clones; 81% are singletons. This TCR was recovered from a woman aged 25 to 39 in good health and CMV-seronegative. Sequencing input: PBMCs. The chain joins TRBV2 to TRBJ2-7; TRBD1 is a possible D gene (5 bases). The CDR3 region has the DNA TGTGCCAGCAGACTACATTGGACAAACGGCGAGCAGTACTTC. The encoded protein is CASRLHWTNGEQYF.